This T cell receptor beta chain was profiled in a study of cytomegalovirus exposure and HLA in healthy donors. At the level of the study: An earlier analysis identified 117 million unique TCR beta sequences in approximately 170 million T cells. Study results and caveats: Specificity for CMV antigens was confirmed in vitro for a few of the CMV-associated chains. About 87% or about 30% of the time was how often most TCR beta V segments were productive, according to an earlier analysis.

It was healthy bone marrow donors who served as donors. PCR involved 60 Vbeta and 13 Jbeta primers. The protocol was immunoSEQ multiplex PCR, while the TCRdb copy is restricted to in-frame clones and leaves out a portion. This repertoire shows tens of thousands of clones, 65% to 80% found once; its top ten account for 2.5% to 3.5%. With respect to this clone: The target antigen is unknown.

The CDR3 totals 17 residues. The V gene's germline CDR1 is SGHTA and CDR2 FQGNSA. V lost 1 base and J lost 5; bases outside the gene matches: 13. The material sequenced was PBMCs. The sequence was obtained from a woman in her twenties or thirties in good health and CMV-seronegative. J is TRBJ1-1 and V is TRBV7-2; 7 bases align to TRBD1. CDR3 sequence: CASSLGLAGGLGTEAFF. CDR3 DNA sequence: TGTGCCAGCAGCTTAGGTTTGGCAGGGGGTTTAGGGACTGAAGCTTTCTTT.